The 10 T cell receptor beta chains below were found in one sample sequenced in a study of shared clonotypes between healthy human individuals. Method: immunoSEQ multiplex PCR; TCRdb's copy keeps in-frame clones and lacks some. Here the sample spans more than 1,200,000 clones, just under 99% being singletons. Sequenced input: naive CD4+ T cells sorted from blood. Described subset: CD45RA+ positively selected. The receptors originated from a man younger than 40 in good health.

This chain links TRBV5-1 with TRBJ2-5; TRBD1 or TRBD2 may be the D gene (5 bases each). This CDR3 has 16 residues. Trimming removed 4 bases at V and 1 base at J, with 17 bases between. Germline V lookup: CDR1 SGHRS, CDR2 YFSETQ. CDR3 nucleotides: TGCGCCAGCAGCATCGCCGGGATCGGGGCCCAAGAGACCCAGTACTTC. Protein product: CASSIAGIGAQETQYF. The full variable domain, with the rest looked up from reference TRBV5-1 and TRBJ2-5, is KAGVTQTPRYLIKTRGQQVTLSCSPISGHRSVSWYQQTPGQGLQFLFEYFSETQRNKGNFPGRFSGRQFSNSRSEMNVSTLELGDSALYLCASSIAGIGAQETQYFGPGTRLLVL.

This clone is a singleton in its sample. V gene TRBV14 combines with J gene TRBJ1-2; 9 nucleotides align to TRBD1. Germline CDR1 reads SGHDN; CDR2 reads FVKESK. The junction had 13 bases not matched to a gene; V was cut back by 4 bases and J by 4 bases. The CDR3 totals 17 residues. Written as DNA, the CDR3 is TGTGCCAGCAGCCCAATATCGGGACAGGGAAGTCTCTATGGCTACACCTTC. Translation: CASSPISGQGSLYGYTF.

The chain is built from TRBV6-5 and TRBJ2-3, with D uncertain. The CDR3 is made up of 14 amino acids. V was shortened by 6 bases and J by 2 bases, with 12 bases between the two germline ends. Germline CDR1 reads MNHEY; CDR2 reads SVGAGI. The CDR3 DNA reads as TGTGCCAGCAGCCAAACAATCTCCACAGATACGCAGTATTTT. Protein product: CASSQTISTDTQYF.

The chain couples TRBV29-1 to TRBJ1-1, with 9 bases matching TRBD1. V shed 6 bases, J shed 1 base, and the junction held 3 bases outside the gene matches. The CDR3 sequence is 13 residues long. Germline V lookup: CDR1 SQVTM, CDR2 ANQGSEA. CDR3 sequence reads: CSVRTGANTEAFF. The CDR3 nucleotides read TGCAGCGTGAGGACAGGGGCGAACACTGAAGCTTTCTTT.

This chain uses TRBV28 with TRBJ1-2; D possibly corresponds to TRBD1 (5 bases). Trimming left V 6 bases short and J 3 bases short, with 11 bases between. CDR3 length: 13 amino acids. Germline-derived CDR1 and CDR2 are MDHEN and SYDVKM. The CDR3 loop is CASRTTADYGYTF. In DNA, the CDR3 is TGTGCCAGCAGGACGACAGCTGACTATGGCTACACCTTC.

This clone was counted between two and nine times. Additional DNA sequences in this sample encode the identical CDR3. The gene calls are TRBV2 and TRBJ2-5, with D unresolved. Trimming shortened V by 5 bases and J by 0 bases, and 1 base separated the two germline ends. The CDR3 covers 11 residues. CDR1 is SNHLY, CDR2 FYNNEI, per germline. CDR3 region: CASSYQETQYF. CDR3 DNA sequence: TGTGCCAGCAGTTACCAAGAGACCCAGTACTTC.

The gene calls are TRBV11-2 and TRBJ2-3; TRBD2 aligns across 11 bases. The CDR3 consists of 16 residues. The ends lost 5 bases at V and 6 bases at J; junction bases unmatched: 10. Looked up from germline, CDR1 is SGHAT and CDR2 is FQNNGV. The CDR3 DNA follows: TGTGCCAGCAGCGGAATCCTAGCGGGAGGTTGGGATACGCAGTATTTT. Its protein is CASSGILAGGWDTQYF. Supplemented by reference TRBV11-2 and TRBJ2-3, the full variable domain reads EAGVAQSPRYKIIEKRQSVAFWCNPISGHATLYWYQQILGQGPKLLIQFQNNGVVDDSQLPKDRFSAERLKGVDSTLKIQPAKLEDSAVYLCASSGILAGGWDTQYFGPGTRLTVL.

The chain is built from TRBV2 and TRBJ1-4, with TRBD1 identical over 8 bases. Germline V lookup: CDR1 SNHLY, CDR2 FYNNEI. The CDR3 is made up of 15 amino acids. With V trimmed by 6 bases and J by 7 bases, 10 bases remained unmatched. The CDR3 here is CASSTNRGISEKLFF. In DNA, the CDR3 is TGTGCCAGCAGCACAAACAGGGGGATTAGTGAAAAACTGTTTTTT.

The chain has TRBV5-4 and TRBJ1-2; D is unclear. CDR3 length: 14 amino acids. Germline loops: CDR1 SGHNT, CDR2 YYREEE (reference sequence). With 1 base removed from V and 8 bases from J, the gap between germline ends came to 15 bases. CDR3 residues: CASSLPGRLRGYTF. The CDR3 DNA reads as TGTGCCAGCAGCTTGCCCGGCCGATTGAGAGGCTACACCTTC.

This rearrangement joins TRBV6-5 to TRBJ2-1; possibly TRBD2 for D (5 bases). The V gene lost 4 bases and the J gene lost 0 bases, with 10 bases spanning the gap. The CDR3 is 15 amino acids. Germline V gene sequence: CDR1 MNHEY, CDR2 SVGAGI. The CDR3 coding sequence is TGTGCCAGCAGTTTGGACGGAGGCTCCTACAATGAGCAGTTCTTC. Residues: CASSLDGGSYNEQFF.